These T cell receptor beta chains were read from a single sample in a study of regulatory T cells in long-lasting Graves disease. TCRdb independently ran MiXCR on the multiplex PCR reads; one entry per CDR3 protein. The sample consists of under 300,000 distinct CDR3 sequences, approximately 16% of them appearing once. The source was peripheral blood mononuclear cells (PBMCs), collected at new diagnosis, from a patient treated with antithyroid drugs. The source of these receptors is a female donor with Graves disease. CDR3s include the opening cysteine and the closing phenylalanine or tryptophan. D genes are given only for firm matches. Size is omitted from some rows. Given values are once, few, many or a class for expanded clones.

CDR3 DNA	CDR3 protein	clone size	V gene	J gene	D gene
TGTGCCTGGGACAGGGGGTGGGACACTGAAGCTTTCTTT	CAWDRGWDTEAFF	few	TRBV30	TRBJ1-1	TRBD1
TGTGCCAGCAGCGTGGCGGGAGGGGTCGAAGAGACCCAGTACTTC	CASSVAGGVEETQYF	many	TRBV7-3	TRBJ2-5	TRBD2
TGTGCCAGCAGTTCTCCGGGACCGACCACAGATACGCAGTATTTT	CASSSPGPTTDTQYF	many	TRBV28	TRBJ2-3	NA
TGTGCCTGGACCACAAATGAAAAACTGTTTTTT	CAWTTNEKLFF	many	TRBV30	TRBJ1-4	NA
TGTGCCAGCAGCTTAGAATGGGACAGCTCCTACGAGCAGTACTTC	CASSLEWDSSYEQYF	many	TRBV11-3	TRBJ2-7	TRBD1
TGTGCCAGCAGCTTCTACAGGGGGGGCACCGGGGAGCTGTTTTTT	CASSFYRGGTGELFF	many	TRBV7-3	TRBJ2-2	NA
TGTGCCAGCAGTCAGACCCTAGGAAGGGATACGCAGTATTTT	CASSQTLGRDTQYF	many	TRBV2	TRBJ2-3	NA
TGTGCCAGCAGACAGGTCCATAGCAATCAGCCCCAGCATTTT	CASRQVHSNQPQHF	NA	TRBV11-2	TRBJ1-5	NA
TGCAGTGCTAGAGATCTACTAGCCGGGGAGCTGTTTTTT	CSARDLLAGELFF	NA	TRBV20-1	TRBJ2-2	NA
TGTGCCAGCAGCTCCAGGGACGCAGGGGAGCTGTTTTTT	CASSSRDAGELFF	many	TRBV7-2	TRBJ2-2	NA
TGTGCCAGCAGTTCGGGGTCTTCAGGAAACACTGAAGCTTTCTTT	CASSSGSSGNTEAFF	NA	TRBV6-5	TRBJ1-1	NA
TGTGCCAGCAGCTTAAGCAGCGGGAGATTAGAGACCCAGTACTTC	CASSLSSGRLETQYF	many	TRBV7-2	TRBJ2-5	TRBD2
TGTGCCAGCAGTGAGGAAAACGAGCAGTACTTC	CASSEENEQYF	many	TRBV6-1	TRBJ2-7	NA
TGTGCCAGCAGTTTAGATCCTCCGGACGCAAGTAAGACAGATACGCAGTATTTT	CASSLDPPDASKTDTQYF	many	TRBV28	TRBJ2-3	NA
TGTGCCAGTAGTATAGGAGGGCAGTATAGCAATCAGCCCCAGCATTTT	CASSIGGQYSNQPQHF	NA	TRBV19	TRBJ1-5	NA
TGTGCCAGCAGCTTAGACCGGGAGGTTCTGAGGGCTGATGAAGCTTTCTTT	CASSLDREVLRADEAFF	NA	TRBV11-2	TRBJ1-1	NA
TGTGCCAGCAGCTCCAGGGTTGGCTACACCTTC	CASSSRVGYTF	many	TRBV7-2	TRBJ1-2	NA
TGTGCCAGCAGCCCGAGGGACCTTAATTCGTACAATGAGCAGTTCTTC	CASSPRDLNSYNEQFF	many	TRBV11-2	TRBJ2-1	NA
TGTGCCAGTAAACAGGGCCTCCAGCCCCAGCATTTT	CASKQGLQPQHF	many	TRBV19	TRBJ1-5	NA
TGTGCCAGCAGTTTTGGGGACTGGCTGTACAATGAGCAGTTCTTC	CASSFGDWLYNEQFF	NA	TRBV12-3/TRBV12-4	TRBJ2-1	NA
TGCAGTGCTCCAATCCCCCGAGGGCTTAACCAAGAGACCCAGTACTTC	CSAPIPRGLNQETQYF	many	TRBV20-1	TRBJ2-5	NA
TGTGCCTGGAGTGGGATAGCGGGAGGTGCCGGGGAGCTGTTTTTT	CAWSGIAGGAGELFF	many	TRBV30	TRBJ2-2	TRBD2
TGTGCCACCAGTGATGCACCGAGCAGGGTTGTTAATGAGCAGTTCTTC	CATSDAPSRVVNEQFF	many	TRBV24-1	TRBJ2-1	NA
TGTGCCAGCAGTTACCGGGACAAAGAAAACCTGAACACCGGGGAGCTGTTTTTT	CASSYRDKENLNTGELFF	NA	TRBV11-2	TRBJ2-2	NA